This T cell receptor (beta chain) emerged from a study of cytomegalovirus exposure and HLA in healthy donors. The study, taken as a whole, reports: Presence/absence analyses supposed approximately even sequencing depth among donors. Rates of TCR association differed by HLA locus in a later analysis, with DRB1 highest and HLA-C lowest. A later analysis, which compared TCR beta chains of equal frequency, found the HLA-associated ones more clonally expanded.

About this clone: Antigen: not known.

In germline, CDR1 is WNHNN, CDR2 SYGVQD (reference sequence). The CDR3 totals 13 residues. Unmatched junction bases numbered 5, after V lost 8 bases and J lost 6 bases. In the PCR, 60 Vbeta and 13 Jbeta primers were used. This table comes from immunoSEQ multiplex PCR, and its TCRdb copy is limited to in-frame clones, with some not included. The sample holds roughly 100,000 clones. The TCR comes from a middle-aged man in good health and CMV-seropositive. The gene calls are TRBV10-1 and TRBJ2-1, with 9 bases matching TRBD1. Material: PBMCs. CDR3 protein: CASPGTGCNEQFF. For the CDR3, the DNA is TGCGCCAGCCCCGGGACAGGGTGCAATGAGCAGTTCTTC.